The rows below give T cell receptor beta chains drawn from one sample of a study of regulatory T cells. Profiled with immunoSEQ multiplex PCR; TCRdb holds only in-frame clones, not every one. The table lists about 35,000 clones, around nine tenths of them singletons. The sequenced material came from conventional CD4+ T cells sorted from blood. Receptors were obtained from a person under 30 with CD3G deficiency. Each CDR3 is given with its conserved first and last residue. D genes are given only for firm matches. Size is omitted from some rows. Given values are once, few, many or a class for expanded clones.

j_call: TRBJ2-7
d_call: NA
clone_size: NA
v_call: TRBV18
cdr3_aa: CASSPTQGYEQYF
cdr3_nt: TGTGCCAGCTCACCAACACAGGGCTACGAGCAGTACTTC

j_call: TRBJ2-6
d_call: TRBD1
clone_size: NA
v_call: TRBV19
cdr3_aa: CASSNHGTGLTGANVLTF
cdr3_nt: TGTGCCAGTAGTAACCATGGGACAGGGCTAACCGGGGCCAACGTCCTGACTTTC

j_call: TRBJ1-5
d_call: NA
clone_size: once
v_call: TRBV15
cdr3_aa: CATSREDQQANPHSNQPQHF
cdr3_nt: TGTGCCACCAGCAGAGAAGATCAGCAGGCTAATCCCCATAGCAATCAGCCCCAGCATTTT

j_call: TRBJ2-7
d_call: NA
clone_size: NA
v_call: TRBV28
cdr3_aa: CASSLTGPGYEQYF
cdr3_nt: TGTGCCAGCAGTTTAACGGGACCAGGATACGAGCAGTACTTC

j_call: TRBJ2-5
d_call: NA
clone_size: NA
v_call: TRBV11-3
cdr3_aa: CASSPGPVLSSGGETQYF
cdr3_nt: TGTGCCAGCAGCCCTGGCCCCGTATTAAGTTCCGGCGGGGAGACCCAGTACTTC

j_call: TRBJ1-3
d_call: NA
clone_size: NA
v_call: TRBV7-9
cdr3_aa: CASSQYLGSGNTIYF
cdr3_nt: TGTGCCAGCAGCCAATACTTGGGCTCTGGAAACACCATATATTTT

j_call: TRBJ2-1
d_call: NA
clone_size: NA
v_call: TRBV5-1
cdr3_aa: CASSTGVGANEQFF
cdr3_nt: TGCGCCAGCAGCACTGGGGTGGGTGCCAATGAGCAGTTCTTC

j_call: TRBJ2-3
d_call: NA
clone_size: NA
v_call: TRBV28
cdr3_aa: CASSRPGLSDTQYF
cdr3_nt: TGTGCCAGCAGCCGACCAGGACTGTCCGATACGCAGTATTTT

j_call: TRBJ2-4
d_call: NA
clone_size: NA
v_call: TRBV19
cdr3_aa: CASSTLGEGVIQYF
cdr3_nt: TGTGCCAGTAGTACGCTCGGAGAGGGCGTTATTCAGTACTTC

j_call: TRBJ1-3
d_call: NA
clone_size: NA
v_call: TRBV30
cdr3_aa: CAWTGRGKRNTIYF
cdr3_nt: TGTGCCTGGACCGGCAGAGGTAAAAGAAACACCATATATTTT

j_call: TRBJ1-5
d_call: NA
clone_size: few
v_call: TRBV19
cdr3_aa: CASSILGSNQPQHF
cdr3_nt: TGTGCCAGTAGTATATTAGGTAGCAATCAGCCCCAGCATTTT

j_call: TRBJ2-1
d_call: TRBD1
clone_size: NA
v_call: TRBV11-3
cdr3_aa: CASSPAGTGLVGEQFF
cdr3_nt: TGTGCCAGCAGCCCCGCGGGGACAGGGTTGGTCGGTGAGCAGTTCTTC

j_call: TRBJ2-3
d_call: NA
clone_size: NA
v_call: TRBV28
cdr3_aa: CASSGQPTDTQYF
cdr3_nt: TGTGCCAGCTCGGGACAACCCACAGATACGCAGTATTTT

j_call: TRBJ2-3
d_call: TRBD2
clone_size: once
v_call: TRBV2
cdr3_aa: CASSAVAGGPGRTDTQYF
cdr3_nt: TGTGCCAGCAGTGCCGTAGCGGGGGGGCCGGGGCGCACAGATACGCAGTATTTT

j_call: TRBJ2-7
d_call: NA
clone_size: NA
v_call: TRBV6-1
cdr3_aa: CASSLVGTYTYEQYF
cdr3_nt: TGTGCCAGCAGCCTCGTCGGGACTTATACCTACGAGCAGTACTTC

j_call: TRBJ2-7
d_call: TRBD1
clone_size: NA
v_call: TRBV10-3
cdr3_aa: CAISSGQSYEQYF
cdr3_nt: TGTGCCATCAGTTCGGGACAGAGCTACGAGCAGTACTTC

j_call: TRBJ2-2
d_call: NA
clone_size: medium-sized
v_call: TRBV7-8
cdr3_aa: CASSPTTGSGELFF
cdr3_nt: TGTGCCAGCAGCCCCACGACAGGATCCGGGGAGCTGTTTTTT